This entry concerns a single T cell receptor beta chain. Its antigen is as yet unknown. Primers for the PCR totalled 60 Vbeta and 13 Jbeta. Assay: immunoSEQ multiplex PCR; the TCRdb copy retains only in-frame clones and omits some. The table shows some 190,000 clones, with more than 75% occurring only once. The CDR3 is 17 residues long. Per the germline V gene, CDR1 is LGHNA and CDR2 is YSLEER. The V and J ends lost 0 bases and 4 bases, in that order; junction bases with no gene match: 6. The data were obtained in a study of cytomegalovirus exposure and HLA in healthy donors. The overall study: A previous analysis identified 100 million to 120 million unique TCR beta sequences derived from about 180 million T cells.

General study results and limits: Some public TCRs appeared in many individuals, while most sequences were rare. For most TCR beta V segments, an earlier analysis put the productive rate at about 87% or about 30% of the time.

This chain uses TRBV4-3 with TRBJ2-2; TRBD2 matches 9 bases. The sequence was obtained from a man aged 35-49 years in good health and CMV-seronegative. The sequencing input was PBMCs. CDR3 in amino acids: CASSQERSGSVTGELFF. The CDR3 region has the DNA TGCGCCAGCAGCCAAGAACGTAGCGGGAGCGTCACCGGGGAGCTGTTTTTT.